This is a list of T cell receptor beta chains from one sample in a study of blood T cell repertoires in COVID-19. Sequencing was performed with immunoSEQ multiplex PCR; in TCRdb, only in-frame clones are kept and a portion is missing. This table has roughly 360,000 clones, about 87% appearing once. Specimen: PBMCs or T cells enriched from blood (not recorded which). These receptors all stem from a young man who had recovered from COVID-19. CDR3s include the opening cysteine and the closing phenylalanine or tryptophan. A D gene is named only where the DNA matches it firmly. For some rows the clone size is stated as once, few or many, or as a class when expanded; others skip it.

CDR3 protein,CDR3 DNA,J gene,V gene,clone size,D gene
CAIASGASLSPTDTQYF,TGTGCCATCGCTAGCGGGGCTTCTCTCTCTCCCACAGATACGCAGTATTTT,TRBJ2-3,TRBV10-3,NA,TRBD2
CASSEPRQPGYTF,TGTGCCAGCAGCGAACCCAGACAGCCCGGCTACACCTTC,TRBJ1-2,TRBV13,NA,NA
CASSTRGLEEQYF,TGCGCCAGCTCCACCAGGGGGCTGGAGGAGCAGTACTTC,TRBJ2-7,TRBV5-1,NA,TRBD1
CAWSVQQFTDTQYF,TGTGCCTGGAGTGTACAACAATTCACAGATACGCAGTATTTT,TRBJ2-3,TRBV30,NA,NA
CASRGQGLEQLFF,TGTGCCAGCAGGGGACAGGGGCTTGAGCAACTGTTTTTT,TRBJ1-4,TRBV25-1,few,TRBD1
CASSLGSGDEQFF,TGCGCCAGCAGCTTGGGGAGCGGCGATGAGCAGTTCTTC,TRBJ2-1,TRBV5-1,NA,NA
CARRLPGSETQYF,TGTGCCCGGAGACTGCCAGGTTCAGAGACCCAGTACTTC,TRBJ2-5,TRBV30,NA,NA
CASSPPGQSNSPLHF,TGTGCCAGTAGTCCCCCGGGACAGAGCAATTCACCCCTCCACTTT,TRBJ1-6,TRBV19,NA,TRBD1
CASSQRSSQDIQYF,TGTGCCAGCAGCCAGAGGTCTAGCCAAGACATTCAGTACTTC,TRBJ2-4,TRBV4-2,NA,NA
CASSPEPGLAGVQSYEQYF,TGCGCCAGCAGCCCCGAGCCGGGACTAGCGGGGGTGCAGTCATACGAGCAGTACTTC,TRBJ2-7,TRBV4-1,few,TRBD2